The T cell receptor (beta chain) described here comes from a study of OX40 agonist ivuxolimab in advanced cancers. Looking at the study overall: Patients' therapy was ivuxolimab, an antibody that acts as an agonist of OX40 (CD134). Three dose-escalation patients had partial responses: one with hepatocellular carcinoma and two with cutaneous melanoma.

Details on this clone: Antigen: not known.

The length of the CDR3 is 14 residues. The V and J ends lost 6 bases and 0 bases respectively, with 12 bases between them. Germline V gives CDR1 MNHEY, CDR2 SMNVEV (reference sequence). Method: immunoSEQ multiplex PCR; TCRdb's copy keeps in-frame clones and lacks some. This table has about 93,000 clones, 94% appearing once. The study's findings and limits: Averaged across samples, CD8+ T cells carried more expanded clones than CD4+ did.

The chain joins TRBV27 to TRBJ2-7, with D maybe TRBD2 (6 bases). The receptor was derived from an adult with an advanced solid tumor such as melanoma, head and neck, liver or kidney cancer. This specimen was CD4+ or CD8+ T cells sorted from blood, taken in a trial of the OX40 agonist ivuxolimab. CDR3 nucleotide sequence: TGTGCCAGCAGATCTAGCGTTTCCTCCTACGAGCAGTACTTC. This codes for CASRSSVSSYEQYF.